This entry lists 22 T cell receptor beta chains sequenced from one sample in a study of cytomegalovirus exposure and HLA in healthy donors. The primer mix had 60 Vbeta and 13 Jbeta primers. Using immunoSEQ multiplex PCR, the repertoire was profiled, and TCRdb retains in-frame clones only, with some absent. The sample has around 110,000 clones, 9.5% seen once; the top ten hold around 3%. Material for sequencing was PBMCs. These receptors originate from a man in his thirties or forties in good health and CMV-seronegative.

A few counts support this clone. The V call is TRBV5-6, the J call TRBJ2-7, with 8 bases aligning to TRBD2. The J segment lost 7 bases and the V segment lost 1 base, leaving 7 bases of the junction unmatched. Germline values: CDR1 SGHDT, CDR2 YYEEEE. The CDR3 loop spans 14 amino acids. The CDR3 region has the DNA TGTGCCAGCAGCTTGACTAGCGGTGCCGCGGAGCAGTACTTC. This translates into CASSLTSGAAEQYF.

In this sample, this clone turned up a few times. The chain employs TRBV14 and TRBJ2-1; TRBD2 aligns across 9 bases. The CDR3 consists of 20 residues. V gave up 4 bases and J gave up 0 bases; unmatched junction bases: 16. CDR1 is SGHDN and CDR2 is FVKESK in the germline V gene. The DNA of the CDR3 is TGTGCCAGCAGCCGTTCTATGGGACTAGCTTACTCAAGCTCCTACAATGAGCAGTTCTTC. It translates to CASSRSMGLAYSSSYNEQFF.

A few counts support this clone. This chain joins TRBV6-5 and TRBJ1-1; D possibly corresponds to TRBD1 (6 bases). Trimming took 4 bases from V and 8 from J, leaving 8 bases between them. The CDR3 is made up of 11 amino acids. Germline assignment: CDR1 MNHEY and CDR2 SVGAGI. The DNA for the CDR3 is TGTGCCAGCAGTTTTACAGGGGAAGCTTTCTTT. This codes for CASSFTGEAFF.

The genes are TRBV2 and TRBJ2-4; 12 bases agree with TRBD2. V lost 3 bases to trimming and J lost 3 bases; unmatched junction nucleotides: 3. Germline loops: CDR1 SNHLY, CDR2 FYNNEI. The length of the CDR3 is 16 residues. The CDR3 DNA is TGTGCCAGCAGTGATGTACTAGCGGGAGGCAAAAACATTCAGTACTTC. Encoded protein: CASSDVLAGGKNIQYF. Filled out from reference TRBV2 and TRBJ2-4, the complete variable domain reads EPEVTQTPSHQVTQMGQEVILRCVPISNHLYFYWYRQILGQKVEFLVSFYNNEISEKSEIFDDQFSVERPDGSNFTLKIRSTKLEDSAMYFCASSDVLAGGKNIQYFGAGTRLSVL.

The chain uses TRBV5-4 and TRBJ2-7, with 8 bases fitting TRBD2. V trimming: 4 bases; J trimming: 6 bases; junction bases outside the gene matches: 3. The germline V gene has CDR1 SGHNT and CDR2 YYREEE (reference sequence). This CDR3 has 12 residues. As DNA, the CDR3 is TGTGCCAGCAGCCCTGGGACTAGCGAGCAGTACTTC. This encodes CASSPGTSEQYF.

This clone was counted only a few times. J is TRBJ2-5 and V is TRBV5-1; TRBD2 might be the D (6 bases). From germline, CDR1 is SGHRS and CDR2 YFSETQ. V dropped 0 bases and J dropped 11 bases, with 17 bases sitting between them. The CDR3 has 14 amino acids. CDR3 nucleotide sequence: TGCGCCAGCAGCTTGGGACACGGGACGGGGGAGCAGTACTTC. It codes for CASSLGHGTGEQYF. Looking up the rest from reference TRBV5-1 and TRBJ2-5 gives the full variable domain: KAGVTQTPRYLIKTRGQQVTLSCSPISGHRSVSWYQQTPGQGLQFLFEYFSETQRNKGNFPGRFSGRQFSNSRSEMNVSTLELGDSALYLCASSLGHGTGEQYFGPGTRLLVL.

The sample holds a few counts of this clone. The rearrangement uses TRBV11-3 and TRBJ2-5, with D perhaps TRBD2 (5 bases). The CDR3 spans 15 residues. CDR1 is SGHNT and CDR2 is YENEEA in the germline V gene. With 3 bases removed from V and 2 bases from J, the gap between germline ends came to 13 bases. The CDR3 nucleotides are TGTGCCAGCAGCTTGTGGTGGGAGAGTCAAGAGACCCAGTACTTC. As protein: CASSLWWESQETQYF.

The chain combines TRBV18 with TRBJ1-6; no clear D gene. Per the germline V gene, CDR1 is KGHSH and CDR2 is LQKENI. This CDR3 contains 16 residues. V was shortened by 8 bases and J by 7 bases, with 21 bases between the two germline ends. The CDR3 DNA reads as TGTGCCAGCGCCCCGGCAGTTCAGGCCTTCAATTCACCCCTCCACTTT. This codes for CASAPAVQAFNSPLHF. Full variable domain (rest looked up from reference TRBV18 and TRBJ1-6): NAGVMQNPRHLVRRRGQEARLRCSPMKGHSHVYWYRQLPEEGLKFMVYLQKENIIDESGMPKERFSAEFPKEGPSILRIQQVVRGDSAAYFCASAPAVQAFNSPLHFGNGTRLTVT.

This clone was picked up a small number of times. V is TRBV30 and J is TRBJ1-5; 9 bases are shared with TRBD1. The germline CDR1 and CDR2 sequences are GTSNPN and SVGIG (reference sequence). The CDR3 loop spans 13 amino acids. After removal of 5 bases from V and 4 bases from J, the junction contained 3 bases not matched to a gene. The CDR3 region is CAWQDRGNQPQHF. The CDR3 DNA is TGTGCCTGGCAGGACAGGGGTAATCAGCCCCAGCATTTT.

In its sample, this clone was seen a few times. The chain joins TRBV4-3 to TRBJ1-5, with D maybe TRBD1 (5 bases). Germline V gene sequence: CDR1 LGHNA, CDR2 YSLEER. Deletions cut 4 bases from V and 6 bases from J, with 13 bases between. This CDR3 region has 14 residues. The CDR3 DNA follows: TGCGCCAGCAGCCTTGGGGCAGGTGGTCAGCCCCAGCATTTT. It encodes CASSLGAGGQPQHF.

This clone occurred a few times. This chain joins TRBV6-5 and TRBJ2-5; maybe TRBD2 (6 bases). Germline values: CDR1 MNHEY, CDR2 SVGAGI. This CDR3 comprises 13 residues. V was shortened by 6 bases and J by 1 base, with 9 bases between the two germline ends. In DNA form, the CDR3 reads TGTGCCAGCAGGCCGGGACTCCAAGAGACCCAGTACTTC. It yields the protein CASRPGLQETQYF.

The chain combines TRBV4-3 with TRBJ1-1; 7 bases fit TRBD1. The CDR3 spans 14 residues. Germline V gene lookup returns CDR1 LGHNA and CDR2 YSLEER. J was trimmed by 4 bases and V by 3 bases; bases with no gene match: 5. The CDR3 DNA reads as TGCGCCAGCAGCCAGGTGGGACAGTTCACTGAAGCTTTCTTT. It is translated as CASSQVGQFTEAFF.

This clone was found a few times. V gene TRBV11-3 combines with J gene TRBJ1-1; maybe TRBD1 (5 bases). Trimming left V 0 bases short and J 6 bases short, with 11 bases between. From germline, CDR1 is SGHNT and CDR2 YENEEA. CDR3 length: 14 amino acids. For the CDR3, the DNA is TGTGCCAGCAGCTTAGATCTGGCAGGGCCTGAAGCTTTCTTT. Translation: CASSLDLAGPEAFF.

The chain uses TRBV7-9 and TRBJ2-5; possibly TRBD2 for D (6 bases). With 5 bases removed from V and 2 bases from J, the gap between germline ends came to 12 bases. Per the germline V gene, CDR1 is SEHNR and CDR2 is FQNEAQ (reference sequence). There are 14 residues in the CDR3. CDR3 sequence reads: CASSPLGSQETQYF. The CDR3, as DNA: TGTGCCAGCAGCCCACTCGGGAGTCAAGAGACCCAGTACTTC.

This CDR3 reads CASSEGGEQYF. In nucleotides, the CDR3 is TGTGCCAGCAGTGAAGGCGGCGAGCAGTACTTC. V gene TRBV6-1 combines with J gene TRBJ2-7; D is unclear. CDR1 is MNHNS and CDR2 is SASEGT in the germline V gene. Trimming removed 1 base at V and 6 bases at J, with 4 bases between. The CDR3 runs 11 residues.

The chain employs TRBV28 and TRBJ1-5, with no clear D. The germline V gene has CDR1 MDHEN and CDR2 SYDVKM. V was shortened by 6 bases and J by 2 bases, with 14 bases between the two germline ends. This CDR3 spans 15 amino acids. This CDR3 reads CASSPRRVGNQPQHF. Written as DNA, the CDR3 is TGTGCCAGCAGCCCTCGACGGGTGGGCAATCAGCCCCAGCATTTT.

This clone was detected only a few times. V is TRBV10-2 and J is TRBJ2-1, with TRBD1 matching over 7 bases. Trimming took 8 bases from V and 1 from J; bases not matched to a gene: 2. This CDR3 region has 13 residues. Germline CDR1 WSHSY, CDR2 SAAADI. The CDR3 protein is CASPGGSYNEQFF. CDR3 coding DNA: TGCGCCAGCCCAGGGGGATCCTACAATGAGCAGTTCTTC.

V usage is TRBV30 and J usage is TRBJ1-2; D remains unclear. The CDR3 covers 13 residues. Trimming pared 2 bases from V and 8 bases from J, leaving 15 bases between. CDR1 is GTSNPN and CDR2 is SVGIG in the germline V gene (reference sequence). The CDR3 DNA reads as TGTGCCTGGAGTTCGGGAGCCGGGCTGGGCTACACCTTC. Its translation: CAWSSGAGLGYTF.

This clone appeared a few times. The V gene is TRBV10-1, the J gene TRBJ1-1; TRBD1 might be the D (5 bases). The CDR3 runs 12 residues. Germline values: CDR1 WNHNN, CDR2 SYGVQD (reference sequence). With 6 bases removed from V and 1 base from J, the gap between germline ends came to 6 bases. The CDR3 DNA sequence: TGCGCCAGCAGCCAGGGGAACACTGAAGCTTTCTTT. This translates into CASSQGNTEAFF.

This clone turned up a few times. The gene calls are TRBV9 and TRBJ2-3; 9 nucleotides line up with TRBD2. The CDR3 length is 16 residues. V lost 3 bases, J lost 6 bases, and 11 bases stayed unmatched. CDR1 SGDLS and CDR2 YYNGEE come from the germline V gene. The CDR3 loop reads CASSGVAGGFSDTQYF. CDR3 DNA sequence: TGTGCCAGCAGCGGAGTGGCGGGAGGGTTTTCGGATACGCAGTATTTT.

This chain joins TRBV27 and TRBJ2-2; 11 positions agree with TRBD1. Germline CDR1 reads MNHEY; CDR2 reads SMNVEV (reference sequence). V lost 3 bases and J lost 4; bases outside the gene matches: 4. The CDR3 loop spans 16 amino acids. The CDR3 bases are TGTGCCAGCAGTTTCCGGGACAGGGGGTTCACCGGGGAGCTGTTTTTT. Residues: CASSFRDRGFTGELFF.

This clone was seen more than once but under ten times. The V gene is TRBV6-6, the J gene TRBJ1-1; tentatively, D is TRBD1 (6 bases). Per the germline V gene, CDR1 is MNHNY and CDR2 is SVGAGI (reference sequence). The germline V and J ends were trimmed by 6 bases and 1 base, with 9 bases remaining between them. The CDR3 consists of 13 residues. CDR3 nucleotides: TGTGCCAGCAGACTGGGACAGAACACTGAAGCTTTCTTT. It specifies CASRLGQNTEAFF.